The 15 T cell receptor beta chains below come from one sample, sequenced in a study of blood T cells in healthy people across ages. Through a sample-barcoded 5' primer and a J-beta primer mix, a second PCR was run for about 6 to 11 cycles. A single record per CDR3 protein comes from TCRdb applying MiXCR to the 5' RACE reads. The sample yields about 770,000 distinct CDR3 sequences, around 45% seen once. Material: blood. The receptors were gathered from a man in his 60s in good health.

This clonotype showed up many times. V usage is TRBV5-1 and J usage is TRBJ2-5; D call uncertain. CDR3 size: 12 residues. V lost 7 bases to trimming and J lost 0 bases, with 7 bases between them. Germline V gives CDR1 SGHRS, CDR2 YFSETQ. CDR3 sequence reads: CASGTNQETQYF. CDR3 sequence (DNA): TGCGCCAGCGGCACAAACCAAGAGACCCAGTACTTC.

The gene calls are TRBV12-3 or TRBV12-4 and TRBJ1-2; TRBD1 might be the D (6 bases). The CDR3 totals 14 residues. Trimming left V 9 bases short and J 7 bases short, with 21 bases between. The CDR3, as DNA: TGTGCCAGTTTGAGGTTAACAGGGCTGAGTGGCTACACCTTC. Its protein product is CASLRLTGLSGYTF.

As to this clonotype: A junction end diverges from the germline sequence, so it may reflect a read error. The DNA for the CDR3 is TGTGTCAGCAGTACGACAGGGGGGAATGGCTACACCTTC. Its protein product is CVSSTTGGNGYTF. The chain carries TRBV6-6 and TRBJ1-2; 9 bases are a match to TRBD1. This CDR3 contains 13 residues. CDR1 and CDR2 (germline): MNHNY, SVGAGI (reference sequence).

The chain uses TRBV7-9 and TRBJ2-4, with 11 positions matching TRBD2. The J call may be faulty, since TRBJ2-5 better matches the DNA end. The CDR3 spans 15 residues. Looked up from germline, CDR1 is SEHNR and CDR2 is FQNEAQ (reference sequence). CDR3 DNA: TGTGCCAGCAGCATACTAGCGGGGGTGAAAGAGACCCAGTACTTC. Its translation is CASSILAGVKETQYF.

This clonotype was observed a handful of times. V gene TRBV10-2 combines with J gene TRBJ2-1; 9 nucleotides match TRBD2. J lost 0 bases, V lost 5 bases, and 5 bases had no gene match. CDR3 size: 16 residues. Germline loops: CDR1 WSHSY, CDR2 SAAADI. The CDR3 sequence: CASSPPSGVSYNEQFF. CDR3 DNA: TGCGCCAGCAGTCCCCCTAGCGGGGTCTCCTACAATGAGCAGTTCTTC.

The chain carries TRBV27 and TRBJ2-5; TRBD1 is a possible D gene (6 bases). The ends were cut back, 3 bases at V and 4 bases at J, with 12 bases in the middle. The length of the CDR3 is 14 residues. Germline V CDR1 and CDR2: MNHEY, SMNVEV (reference sequence). CDR3 bases: TGTGCCAGCAGTTTTGCTCAGGGGAGAGAGACCCAGTACTTC. Translated: CASSFAQGRETQYF.

This chain joins TRBV28 and TRBJ1-4; D remains unclear. Germline CDR1 and CDR2: MDHEN and SYDVKM. The CDR3 has 13 amino acids. Trimming pared 11 bases from V and 4 bases from J, leaving 14 bases between. The CDR3 region is CASGRTLNEKLFF. The CDR3 nucleotides are TGTGCCTCCGGACGGACCCTTAATGAAAAACTGTTTTTT.

With respect to this clonotype: An end of the junction differs from the germline gene, which may be a read error. This chain links TRBV20-1 with TRBJ2-1, with TRBD2 matching 9 bases. The germline CDR1 and CDR2 sequences are DFQATT and SNEGSKA (reference sequence). The CDR3 has 19 amino acids. The CDR3 loop is CSARDVLAGARSSYSEQFF. The CDR3, as DNA: TGCAGTGCTAGAGATGTATTAGCGGGGGCCAGGAGCTCCTACAGTGAGCAGTTCTTC.

The rearrangement joins TRBV11-2 to TRBJ2-7; TRBD1 is a possible D gene (6 bases). Germline V gene data show CDR1 as SGHAT and CDR2 as FQNNGV. Trimming took 5 bases from V and 3 from J, leaving 17 bases between them. CDR3 length: 15 residues. The CDR3 nucleotides read TGTGCCAGCAGCCCACCCTCAGGGGTGGGCTACGAGCAGTACTTC. Translating gives CASSPPSGVGYEQYF. Supplemented by reference TRBV11-2 and TRBJ2-7, the full variable domain reads EAGVAQSPRYKIIEKRQSVAFWCNPISGHATLYWYQQILGQGPKLLIQFQNNGVVDDSQLPKDRFSAERLKGVDSTLKIQPAKLEDSAVYLCASSPPSGVGYEQYFGPGTRLTVT.

This clonotype occurred a few times. CDR3 protein: CASSPSGLGETQYF. CDR3 in DNA: TGCGCCAGCAGTCCCTCGGGACTCGGAGAGACCCAGTACTTC. The V and J genes are TRBV10-2 and TRBJ2-5, with D perhaps matching TRBD2 (6 bases). Germline V gene lookup returns CDR1 WSHSY and CDR2 SAAADI. The CDR3 has 14 amino acids. The germline V and J ends were trimmed by 5 bases and 4 bases, with 14 bases remaining between them.

The genes are TRBV4-3 and TRBJ1-4, with TRBD1 identical over 7 bases. The CDR3 consists of 15 residues. Germline values: CDR1 LGHNA, CDR2 YSLEER. The ends lost 5 bases at V and 6 bases at J; junction bases unmatched: 9. CDR3 protein: CASSDAGQSDEKLFF. CDR3 DNA sequence: TGCGCCAGCAGCGACGCGGGACAGTCCGATGAAAAACTGTTTTTT.

The V call is TRBV6-2 or TRBV6-3, the J call TRBJ2-7, with 8 bases that match TRBD1. J gave up 1 base and V 4 bases, and 9 bases lay outside the gene matches. The CDR3 is 16 residues long. Germline V gives CDR1 MNHEY, CDR2 SVGEGT. This chain's CDR3 is CASSFHDRGASYEQYF. DNA of the CDR3: TGTGCCAGCAGTTTCCACGACAGGGGCGCTTCCTACGAGCAGTACTTC.

In its sample, this clonotype was seen a few times. The chain is built from TRBV27 and TRBJ2-7; D possibly corresponds to TRBD2 (5 bases). Germline V CDR1 and CDR2: MNHEY, SMNVEV (reference sequence). Trimming stripped 8 bases from V and 4 bases from J, with 9 bases between. This CDR3 contains 11 residues. In DNA form, the CDR3 reads TGTGCCAGCCCCCCGGGATACGAGCAGTACTTC. This encodes CASPPGYEQYF.

This clonotype turned up a few times. This chain joins TRBV30 and TRBJ2-4, with D possibly matching TRBD1 (6 bases). Germline CDR1 is GTSNPN and CDR2 is SVGIG (reference sequence). The V end was cut by 4 bases, the J end by 0 bases, with 13 bases between. The CDR3 has 15 amino acids. The CDR3 DNA is TGTGCCTGGACCGGACAGCATCTAGCCAAAAACATTCAGTACTTC. This gives the protein CAWTGQHLAKNIQYF.

This clonotype was seen repeatedly, ten times or more. The chain employs TRBV6-1 and TRBJ2-6; D gene ambiguous. The V end lost 5 bases, the J end lost 0 bases, and 11 bases lay between the germline ends. The CDR3 spans 16 residues. Germline V CDR1 and CDR2: MNHNS, SASEGT. DNA for the CDR3: TGTGCCAGCAGTATTTCTCGGAACTCTGGGGCCAACGTCCTGACTTTC. Translation gives CASSISRNSGANVLTF.